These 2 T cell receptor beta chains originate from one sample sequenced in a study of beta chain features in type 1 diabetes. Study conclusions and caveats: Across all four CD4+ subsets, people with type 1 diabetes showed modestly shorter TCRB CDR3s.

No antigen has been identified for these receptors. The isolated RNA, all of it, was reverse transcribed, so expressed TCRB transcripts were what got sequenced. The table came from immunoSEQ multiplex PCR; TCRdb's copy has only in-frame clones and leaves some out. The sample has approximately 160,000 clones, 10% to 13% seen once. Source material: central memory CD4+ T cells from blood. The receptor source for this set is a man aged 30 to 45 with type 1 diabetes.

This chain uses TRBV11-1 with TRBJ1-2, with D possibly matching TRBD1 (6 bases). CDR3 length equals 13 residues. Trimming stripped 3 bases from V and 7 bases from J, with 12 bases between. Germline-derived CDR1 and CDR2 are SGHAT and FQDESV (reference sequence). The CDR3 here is CASSLGNRAGYTF. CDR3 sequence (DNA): TGTGCCAGCAGCTTGGGGAACAGGGCTGGCTACACCTTC.

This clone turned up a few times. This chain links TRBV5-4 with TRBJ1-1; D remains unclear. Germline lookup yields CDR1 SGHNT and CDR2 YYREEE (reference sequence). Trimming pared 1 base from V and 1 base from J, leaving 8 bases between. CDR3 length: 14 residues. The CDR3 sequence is CASSLFSQNTEAFF. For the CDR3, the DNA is TGTGCCAGCAGCTTGTTTAGTCAGAACACTGAAGCTTTCTTT.